This T cell receptor beta chain came from a study of response to subunit inactivated influenza vaccine. Study-level points and caveats: Each seasonal influenza vaccination recruits few new T cells, the authors suggested.

Using its own MiXCR run on the RT-PCR reads, TCRdb lists one record per CDR3 protein. The sample records 450,000 to 600,000 distinct CDR3 sequences, more than 15% being singletons. The V gene's germline CDR1 is SGHTA and CDR2 FQGNSA. The CDR3 runs 15 residues. V dropped 3 bases and J dropped 0 bases, with 6 bases sitting between them. The table lists this clonotype with a count of one. The antigen is not known. The rearrangement joins TRBV7-2 to TRBJ2-6; D remains unclear. This material consisted of CD4+ T cells sorted from PBMCs, taken about 23 months after vaccination. The source of this sequence is a man between 50 and 75 years old who received an inactivated influenza vaccine. CDR3 nucleotide sequence: TGTGCCAGCAGCTTGTACGCCTCTGGGGCCAACGTCCTGACTTTC. Amino acids: CASSLYASGANVLTF.